This T cell receptor (beta chain) was observed in a study of T cell repertoires in ileal Crohn's disease. About the study: All patients had surgery for stricturing (about 60%) or penetrating (roughly 39%) disease. Thiopurines (about 10) or anti-TNF agents (about 19) were given postoperatively to about half.

Some clones are missing from TCRdb's copy, which holds only in-frame ones; the method was immunoSEQ multiplex PCR. The sample carries 15,000 or so clones, just over 90% recorded once. Germline-derived CDR1 and CDR2 are ENHRY and SYGVKD. The V and J ends lost 0 bases and 2 bases, in that order; junction bases with no gene match: 1. The length of the CDR3 is 14 residues. The sample consisted of ileal tissue. The chain uses TRBV10-3 and TRBJ2-7; TRBD1 aligns across 7 bases. The sequence derives from an adult with Crohn's disease. CDR3 sequence (DNA): TGTGCCATCAGTGAGTCAACAGGGGCCTACGAGCAGTACTTC. Protein product: CAISESTGAYEQYF.